The T cell receptor (beta chain) described here comes from a study of T-cell memory formation after mild COVID-19. Overall study context: Largely donor-specific sequence clusters came from a couple of donors.

TCRdb used MiXCR to reprocess the 5' RACE reads, holding one entry per CDR3 protein. The top ten hold more than 20% of the sample, which has 170,000 or so distinct CDR3 sequences, about 22% seen once. Study findings and constraints: Pre-infection memory already had some responding clones, implying cross-reactive memory joined. Later expanders leaned toward CD4+, whereas clones contracting from day 15 to 85 were balanced CD4/CD8.

Many counts were recorded for this clonotype. Its antigen is as yet unknown. The CDR3 is 14 residues long. The V end was cut by 7 bases, the J end by 11 bases, with 22 bases between. Germline V gene lookup returns CDR1 SGHVS and CDR2 FQNEAQ. The chain couples TRBV7-8 to TRBJ2-3, with unresolved D. The clonotype originates from an adult woman who had mild COVID-19 (a few samples of this study predate the infection). Cell type and time point are not known. Specimen: PBMCs or a T cell subset sorted from them (not recorded which). CDR3 DNA: TGTGCCAGCACCCAAATGGCGAACCAGATGGGGCAGTATTTT. This codes for CASTQMANQMGQYF.